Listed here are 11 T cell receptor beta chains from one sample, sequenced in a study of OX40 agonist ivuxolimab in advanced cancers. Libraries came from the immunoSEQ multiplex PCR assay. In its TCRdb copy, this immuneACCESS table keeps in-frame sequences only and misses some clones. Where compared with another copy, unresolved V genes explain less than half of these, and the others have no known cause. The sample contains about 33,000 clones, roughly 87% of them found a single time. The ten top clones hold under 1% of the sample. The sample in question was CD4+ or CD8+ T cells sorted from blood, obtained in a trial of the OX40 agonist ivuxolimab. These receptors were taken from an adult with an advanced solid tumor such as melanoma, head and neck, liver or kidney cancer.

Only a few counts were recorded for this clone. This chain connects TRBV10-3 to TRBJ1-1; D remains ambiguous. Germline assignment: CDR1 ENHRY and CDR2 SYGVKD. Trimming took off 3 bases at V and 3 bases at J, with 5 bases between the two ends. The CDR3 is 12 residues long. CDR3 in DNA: TGTGCCATCAGTGATGGGTACACTGAAGCTTTCTTT. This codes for CAISDGYTEAFF.

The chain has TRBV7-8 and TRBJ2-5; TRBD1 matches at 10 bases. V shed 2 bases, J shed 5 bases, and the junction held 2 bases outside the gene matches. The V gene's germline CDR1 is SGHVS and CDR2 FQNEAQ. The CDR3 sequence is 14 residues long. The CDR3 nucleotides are TGTGCCAGCAGCTTAACGGGACAGGGGGAGACCCAGTACTTC. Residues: CASSLTGQGETQYF.

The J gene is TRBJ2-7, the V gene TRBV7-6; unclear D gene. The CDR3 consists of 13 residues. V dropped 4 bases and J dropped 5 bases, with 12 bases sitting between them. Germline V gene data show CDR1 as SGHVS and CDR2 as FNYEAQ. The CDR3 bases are TGTGCCAGCAGCTCCCGCACTTCCGACGAGCAGTACTTC. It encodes CASSSRTSDEQYF.

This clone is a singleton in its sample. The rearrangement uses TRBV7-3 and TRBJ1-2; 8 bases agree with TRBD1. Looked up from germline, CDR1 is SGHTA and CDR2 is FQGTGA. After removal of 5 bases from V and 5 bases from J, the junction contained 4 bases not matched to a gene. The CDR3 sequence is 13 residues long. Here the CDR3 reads CASSLGQGYGYTF. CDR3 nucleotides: TGTGCCAGCAGCCTCGGACAGGGATATGGCTACACCTTC.

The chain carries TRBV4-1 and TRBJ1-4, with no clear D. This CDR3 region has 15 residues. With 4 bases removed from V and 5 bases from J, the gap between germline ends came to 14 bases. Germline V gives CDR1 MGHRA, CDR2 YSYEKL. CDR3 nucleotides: TGCGCCAGCAGCCTCCGAGGGCGCTCGAATGAAAAACTGTTTTTT. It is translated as CASSLRGRSNEKLFF.

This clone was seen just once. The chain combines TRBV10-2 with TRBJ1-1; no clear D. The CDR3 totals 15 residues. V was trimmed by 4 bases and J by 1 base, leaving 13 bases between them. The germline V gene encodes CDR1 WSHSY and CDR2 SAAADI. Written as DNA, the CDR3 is TGCGCCAGCAGTGTAGGTCGTCGCGGGAACACTGAAGCTTTCTTT. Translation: CASSVGRRGNTEAFF.

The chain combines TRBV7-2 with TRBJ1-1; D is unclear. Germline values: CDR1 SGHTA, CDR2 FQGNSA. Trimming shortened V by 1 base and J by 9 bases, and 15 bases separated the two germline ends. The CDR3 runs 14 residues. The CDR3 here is CASSLDVSGRKAFF. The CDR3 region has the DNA TGTGCCAGCAGCTTAGACGTCTCCGGAAGGAAAGCTTTCTTT. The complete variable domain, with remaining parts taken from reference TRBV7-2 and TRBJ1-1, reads GAGVSQSPSNKVTEKGKDVELRCDPISGHTALYWYRQSLGQGLEFLIYFQGNSAPDKSGLPSDRFSAERTGGSVSTLTIQRTQQEDSAVYLCASSLDVSGRKAFFGQGTRLTVV.

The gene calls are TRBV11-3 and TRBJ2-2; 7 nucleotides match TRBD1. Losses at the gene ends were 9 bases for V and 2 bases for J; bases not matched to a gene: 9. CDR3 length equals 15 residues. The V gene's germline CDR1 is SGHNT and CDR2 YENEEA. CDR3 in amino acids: CASKGRQGNTGELFF. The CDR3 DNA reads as TGTGCCAGTAAGGGTAGACAGGGTAACACCGGGGAGCTGTTTTTT.

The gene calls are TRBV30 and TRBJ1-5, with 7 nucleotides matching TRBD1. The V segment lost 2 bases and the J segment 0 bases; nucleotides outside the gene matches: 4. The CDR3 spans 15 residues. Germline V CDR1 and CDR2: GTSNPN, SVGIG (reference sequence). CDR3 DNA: TGTGCCTGGAGTCTGGGACAGTATAGCAATCAGCCCCAGCATTTT. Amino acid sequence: CAWSLGQYSNQPQHF.

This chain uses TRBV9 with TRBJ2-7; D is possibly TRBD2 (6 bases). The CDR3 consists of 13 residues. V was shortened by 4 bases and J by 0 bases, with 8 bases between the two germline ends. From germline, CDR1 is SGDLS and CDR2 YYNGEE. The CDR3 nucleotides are TGTGCCAGCAGCTTCGGGGGCTCCTACGAGCAGTACTTC. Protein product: CASSFGGSYEQYF.

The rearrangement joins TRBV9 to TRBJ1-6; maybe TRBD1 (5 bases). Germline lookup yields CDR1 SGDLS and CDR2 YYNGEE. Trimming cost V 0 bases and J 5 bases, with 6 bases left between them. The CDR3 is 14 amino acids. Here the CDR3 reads CASSVEGNNSPLHF. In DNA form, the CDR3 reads TGTGCCAGCAGCGTAGAGGGGAATAATTCACCCCTCCACTTT.